The 24 T cell receptor beta chains presented below share a single source sample, sequenced in a study of blood T cell repertoires in COVID-19. Generated by immunoSEQ multiplex PCR, the TCRdb table keeps only in-frame clones and is missing some. The table records about 350,000 clones, over 85% of them present only once. The sequenced sample was peripheral blood. The receptors shown here come from an older woman with COVID-19, enrolled during active disease.

The chain links TRBV5-1 to TRBJ2-2; 9 bases are a match to TRBD1. The length of the CDR3 is 19 residues. Germline CDR1 and CDR2: SGHRS and YFSETQ. With V trimmed by 1 base and J by 4 bases, 14 bases remained unmatched. The CDR3 nucleotides are TGCGCCAGCAGCTTGTTCCCTTCCGGGACAGGGTCCGCCACCGGGGAGCTGTTTTTT. Its translation: CASSLFPSGTGSATGELFF. The entire variable domain, with the rest obtained from reference TRBV5-1 and TRBJ2-2, is as follows: KAGVTQTPRYLIKTRGQQVTLSCSPISGHRSVSWYQQTPGQGLQFLFEYFSETQRNKGNFPGRFSGRQFSNSRSEMNVSTLELGDSALYLCASSLFPSGTGSATGELFFGEGSRLTVL.

The V gene is TRBV6-5, the J gene TRBJ1-3; D perhaps matches TRBD1 (6 bases). The CDR3 is 16 residues long. Germline CDR1 is MNHEY and CDR2 is SVGAGI. V dropped 2 bases and J dropped 3 bases, with 14 bases sitting between them. CDR3: CASSYRGTGFGNTIYF. The CDR3 nucleotides are TGTGCCAGCAGTTACAGGGGCACAGGGTTTGGAAACACCATATATTTT.

The V and J genes are TRBV19 and TRBJ1-2, with D possibly TRBD1 on 5 matching bases. There are 13 residues in the CDR3. V lost 5 bases and J 5 bases, leaving 12 bases between the germline ends. Germline values: CDR1 LNHDA, CDR2 SQIVND (reference sequence). The CDR3 sequence is CASSPRDLYGYTF. The CDR3 DNA sequence: TGTGCCAGTAGTCCCAGGGATTTATATGGCTACACCTTC.

This clone was found once. Additional DNA sequences in this sample encode the identical CDR3. J is TRBJ1-4 and V is TRBV3-1 (or the pseudogene TRBV3-2), with TRBD1 matching over 8 bases. V was pared by 3 bases and J by 8 bases, with 5 bases of the junction left unmatched. Per the germline V gene, CDR1 is LGHDT and CDR2 is YNNKEL (reference sequence). This CDR3 spans 14 amino acids. The CDR3 region is CASSQQGAGEKLFF. DNA of the CDR3: TGTGCCAGCAGCCAGCAGGGGGCGGGGGAAAAACTGTTTTTT.

V is TRBV12-3 or TRBV12-4 and J is TRBJ1-1; D not resolved. V dropped 6 bases and J dropped 6 bases, with 14 bases sitting between them. The CDR3 is made up of 13 amino acids. CDR3 sequence: CASRVTVTSEAFF. CDR3 nucleotides: TGTGCCAGCAGGGTGACCGTGACTTCTGAAGCTTTCTTT.

The chain couples TRBV7-2 to TRBJ2-1; TRBD2 matches at 7 bases. There are 14 residues in the CDR3. With 3 bases clipped from V and 7 bases from J, the junction kept 6 bases outside the gene matches. Germline values: CDR1 SGHTA, CDR2 FQGNSA. This chain's CDR3 is CASSFAGVGNEQFF. CDR3 nucleotides: TGTGCCAGCAGCTTTGCGGGGGTGGGAAATGAGCAGTTCTTC.

The chain employs TRBV7-9 and TRBJ1-1; D may be TRBD1 (6 bases). The CDR3 runs to 14 residues. The V and J ends lost 4 bases and 2 bases respectively, with 11 bases between them. The germline CDR1 and CDR2 sequences are SEHNR and FQNEAQ (reference sequence). CDR3 sequence (DNA): TGTGCCAGCAGCTCAGGACAGCACAACACTGAAGCTTTCTTT. Residues: CASSSGQHNTEAFF.

The chain recombines TRBV5-6 with TRBJ2-7; 9 positions match TRBD1. The germline V gene encodes CDR1 SGHDT and CDR2 YYEEEE. With V trimmed by 3 bases and J by 4 bases, 2 bases remained unmatched. This CDR3 has 13 amino acids. CDR3 in amino acids: CASSWTGEYEQYF. The CDR3, as DNA: TGTGCCAGCAGCTGGACAGGGGAATACGAGCAGTACTTC. The complete variable domain, with remaining parts taken from reference TRBV5-6 and TRBJ2-7, reads DAGVTQSPTHLIKTRGQQVTLRCSPKSGHDTVSWYQQALGQGPQFIFQYYEEEERQRGNFPDRFSGHQFPNYSSELNVNALLLGDSALYLCASSWTGEYEQYFGPGTRLTVT.

The chain combines TRBV28 with TRBJ2-3, with 8 bases fitting TRBD1. Germline V gene lookup returns CDR1 MDHEN and CDR2 SYDVKM. This CDR3 is 16 amino acids long. Trimming took 5 bases from V and 4 from J; bases not matched to a gene: 11. The CDR3 sequence: CASSPKTGVRADTQYF. Here the CDR3 DNA reads TGTGCCAGCAGTCCTAAGACAGGGGTGAGGGCAGATACGCAGTATTTT. Full variable domain (missing parts from reference TRBV28 and TRBJ2-3): DVKVTQSSRYLVKRTGEKVFLECVQDMDHENMFWYRQDPGLGLRLIYFSYDVKMKEKGDIPEGYSVSREKKERFSLILESASTNQTSMYLCASSPKTGVRADTQYFGPGTRLTVL.

The V call is TRBV19, the J call TRBJ2-1; 7 nucleotides agree with TRBD2. The CDR3 is 15 amino acids. Germline trimming cut 5 bases from V and 6 bases from J; bases unmatched to any gene: 10. Germline-derived CDR1 and CDR2 are LNHDA and SQIVND (reference sequence). CDR3 protein: CASSSMASGVNEQFF. CDR3 nucleotide sequence: TGTGCCAGTAGTTCAATGGCAAGCGGGGTCAATGAGCAGTTCTTC.

The chain links TRBV5-1 to TRBJ1-2; D unresolved. The V end lost 4 bases, the J end lost 4 bases, and 14 bases lay between the germline ends. Germline loops: CDR1 SGHRS, CDR2 YFSETQ. CDR3 length: 14 amino acids. In DNA form, the CDR3 reads TGCGCCAGCAGCAGAAGCGGGGTCCTCTATGGCTACACCTTC. This codes for CASSRSGVLYGYTF. Using reference TRBV5-1 and TRBJ1-2 for the parts outside the CDR3, the full variable domain is KAGVTQTPRYLIKTRGQQVTLSCSPISGHRSVSWYQQTPGQGLQFLFEYFSETQRNKGNFPGRFSGRQFSNSRSEMNVSTLELGDSALYLCASSRSGVLYGYTFGSGTRLTVV.

The rearrangement links TRBV7-9 to TRBJ1-4; maybe TRBD1 (6 bases). Germline-derived CDR1 and CDR2 are SEHNR and FQNEAQ (reference sequence). The CDR3 has 14 amino acids. V lost 4 bases, J lost 5 bases, and 11 bases lay in between. Here the CDR3 DNA reads TGTGCCAGCAGCTACCAGGGGATAAATGAAAAACTGTTTTTT. Protein product: CASSYQGINEKLFF.

The CDR3: CASSQGTGGPYEQYF. For the CDR3, the DNA is TGTGCCAGCAGCCAAGGGACAGGGGGTCCCTACGAGCAGTACTTC. J is TRBJ2-7 and V is TRBV3-1 (or the pseudogene TRBV3-2); 10 positions match TRBD1. The ends lost 1 base at V and 2 bases at J; junction bases unmatched: 2. Germline values: CDR1 LGHDT, CDR2 YNNKEL (reference sequence). This CDR3 region has 15 residues.

The gene calls are TRBV9 and TRBJ1-1; TRBD1 is a possible D gene (5 bases). V gave up 0 bases and J gave up 9 bases, with 9 bases separating them. The germline V gene has CDR1 SGDLS and CDR2 YYNGEE. This CDR3 spans 12 amino acids. The CDR3 nucleotides read TGTGCCAGCAGCGTAGATACAGGCCAAGCTTTCTTT. As protein: CASSVDTGQAFF.

The CDR3, as DNA: TGCAGCGTTGAAACAGACTCCTACGAGCAGTACTTC. This codes for CSVETDSYEQYF. V is TRBV29-1 and J is TRBJ2-7; D gene ambiguous. CDR1 is SQVTM, CDR2 ANQGSEA, per germline. The CDR3 is 12 residues long. The V and J ends lost 2 bases and 0 bases respectively, with 5 bases between them.

This chain connects TRBV27 to TRBJ1-5, with 10 bases lining up with TRBD1. With 4 bases clipped from V and 4 bases from J, the junction kept 7 bases outside the gene matches. CDR3 size: 16 residues. Germline-derived CDR1 and CDR2 are MNHEY and SMNVEV (reference sequence). CDR3 coding DNA: TGTGCCAGCAGTTATCGACAGGGGGCGGGGAATCAGCCCCAGCATTTT. Translated, it gives CASSYRQGAGNQPQHF.

V is TRBV3-1 (or the pseudogene TRBV3-2) and J is TRBJ2-7; TRBD1 aligns across 9 bases. The CDR3 is made up of 15 amino acids. V gave up 4 bases and J gave up 2 bases; unmatched junction bases: 6. The germline V gene encodes CDR1 LGHDT and CDR2 YNNKEL (reference sequence). The CDR3 reads CASSPGQGTTYEQYF. CDR3 coding DNA: TGTGCCAGCAGCCCCGGACAGGGGACGACCTACGAGCAGTACTTC.

The rearrangement links TRBV6-1 to TRBJ1-5, with a possible D match to TRBD1 (6 bases). Germline V gene sequence: CDR1 MNHNS, CDR2 SASEGT. Trimming removed 2 bases from V and 0 bases from J, with 14 bases in between. CDR3 length: 17 residues. CDR3 protein: CASSELGTGTSNQPQHF. DNA for the CDR3: TGTGCCAGCAGTGAATTGGGTACAGGGACTAGCAATCAGCCCCAGCATTTT.

The CDR3 DNA reads TGTGCCATCCTTCATACGGGGGGCGCTTCCTCCGAAGCTTTCTTT. Translation gives CAILHTGGASSEAFF. The rearrangement uses TRBV28 and TRBJ1-1, with D perhaps TRBD1 (6 bases). V was trimmed by 10 bases and J by 8 bases, leaving 26 bases between them. The CDR3 has 15 amino acids. Germline CDR1 is MDHEN and CDR2 is SYDVKM.

This clone was counted a few times. The rearrangement uses TRBV30 and TRBJ1-2; weak D call: TRBD1 (5 bases). CDR1 is GTSNPN and CDR2 is SVGIG in the germline V gene (reference sequence). There are 14 residues in the CDR3. The germline V and J ends were trimmed by 7 bases and 3 bases, with 18 bases remaining between them. The CDR3 spells CAFPGGESYYGYTF. Here the CDR3 DNA reads TGTGCCTTCCCCGGAGGGGAAAGCTACTATGGCTACACCTTC.

This chain links TRBV5-1 with TRBJ2-1; TRBD2 agrees at 8 bases. Germline loops: CDR1 SGHRS, CDR2 YFSETQ. V gave up 9 bases and J gave up 8 bases; unmatched junction bases: 13. This CDR3 is built from 14 residues. This CDR3 is CATTGGGRVDEQFF. CDR3 coding DNA: TGCGCCACCACCGGGGGGGGCCGGGTCGATGAGCAGTTCTTC.

The chain couples TRBV30 to TRBJ1-1, with D maybe TRBD1 (5 bases). Trimming stripped 1 base from V and 10 bases from J, with 19 bases between. CDR3 size: 14 residues. Germline CDR1 reads GTSNPN; CDR2 reads SVGIG (reference sequence). DNA for the CDR3: TGTGCCTGGAGTGCCCGAGTTGGGGGGGACGGAGCTTTCTTT. Protein product: CAWSARVGGDGAFF.

The chain joins TRBV3-1 (or the pseudogene TRBV3-2) to TRBJ2-2; the D gene is possibly TRBD1 (5 bases). The CDR3 has 14 amino acids. V shed 3 bases and J shed 2 bases, with 7 bases lying between them. From germline, CDR1 is LGHDT and CDR2 YNNKEL (reference sequence). The CDR3 DNA reads TGTGCCAGCAGCCAGCAGGGAAACACCGGGGAGCTGTTTTTT. This sequence encodes CASSQQGNTGELFF.

The chain couples TRBV28 to TRBJ1-1; 10 nucleotides agree with TRBD1. CDR3 size: 16 residues. Germline V lookup: CDR1 MDHEN, CDR2 SYDVKM. The trim removed 6 bases at V and 3 bases at J, leaving 10 bases unmatched. The CDR3, as DNA: TGTGCCAGCAGCCCCGGGACAGGGGTTTTTTACACTGAAGCTTTCTTT. This gives the protein CASSPGTGVFYTEAFF.